The 25 T cell receptor beta chains below come from one sample, sequenced in a study of T cells expressing NK-cell markers. Reprocessing the 5' RACE reads, TCRdb reports a single entry for every CDR3 protein and omits DNA. In all, the sample yields 200,000 to 300,000 distinct CDR3 sequences. The sample comprised blood T cells: a sorted CD56 or NKG2C T cell subset, CD4+ or CD8+ T cells, or bulk PBMC T cells (not recorded which). These receptors all stem from a woman between 18 and 75 years old in good health.

CDR3 amino acids: CASWGGAGRENEQFF. V gene TRBV5-1 combines with J gene TRBJ2-1; lacking DNA, the TRBD2 call made by TCRdb goes unchecked. CDR1 is SGHRS and CDR2 is YFSETQ in the germline V gene. The CDR3 sequence is 15 residues long.

The chain joins TRBV12-3 or TRBV12-4 to TRBJ2-5. The CDR3 extends over 12 amino acids. The CDR3 is CASSVKKETQYF.

The CDR3 reads CASSIRTGNTGELFF. The chain has TRBV19 and TRBJ2-2. The germline CDR1 and CDR2 sequences are LNHDA and SQIVND (reference sequence). This CDR3 has 15 residues.

V gene TRBV12-3 or TRBV12-4 combines with J gene TRBJ2-1; checking the TCRdb D call of TRBD1 is not possible without DNA. The CDR3 sequence is 13 residues long. CDR3 residues: CASSSISGGEQFF.

The chain combines TRBV12-3 or TRBV12-4 with TRBJ2-7; no DNA is available, so the TRBD2 call from TCRdb remains unchecked. The CDR3 loop spans 16 amino acids. The CDR3 here is CASSFSGTSGPYEQYF.

The rearrangement joins TRBV7-3 to TRBJ2-5; the TCRdb D gene call, TRBD2, has no DNA to confirm it. The CDR3 sequence is 17 residues long. Looked up from germline, CDR1 is SGHTA and CDR2 is FQGTGA. The CDR3 loop is CASTLPREGGEVKTQYF.

The chain couples TRBV29-1 to TRBJ1-1. The CDR3 loop spans 13 amino acids. Germline-derived CDR1 and CDR2 are SQVTM and ANQGSEA. CDR3 protein: CSVQQLMNTEAFF.

This sequence joins TRBV7-3 and TRBJ1-1. Germline lookup yields CDR1 SGHTA and CDR2 FQGTGA. CDR3 size: 13 residues. Here the CDR3 reads CASSVEVNTEAFF. Based on the CDR3 plus reference TRBV7-3 and TRBJ1-1, the full variable domain is GAGVSQTPSNKVTEKGKYVELRCDPISGHTALYWYRQSLGQGPEFLIYFQGTGAADDSGLPNDRFFAVRPEGSVSTLKIQRTERGDSAVYLCASSVEVNTEAFFGQGTRLTVV.

The genes are TRBV11-2 and TRBJ1-6; TCRdb designates TRBD1, a call that cannot be tested without DNA. Germline CDR1 is SGHAT and CDR2 is FQNNGV. CDR3 length equals 15 residues. The chain's CDR3 is CASSIGTNNNSPLHF.

The rearrangement uses TRBV20-1 and TRBJ2-5; there is no DNA to check the TCRdb D call of TRBD2. The germline V gene has CDR1 DFQATT and CDR2 SNEGSKA (reference sequence). This CDR3 has 14 amino acids. CDR3 loop: CSARRRGGPETQYF.

The CDR3 here is CASTTTSGGLYEQYF. The chain couples TRBV12-3 or TRBV12-4 to TRBJ2-7; the TCRdb D gene call, TRBD2, has no DNA to confirm it. CDR3 size: 15 residues.

This chain connects TRBV19 to TRBJ1-1; with no DNA, the TCRdb D assignment of TRBD1 cannot be verified. The CDR3 covers 13 residues. The germline V gene encodes CDR1 LNHDA and CDR2 SQIVND (reference sequence). The CDR3 sequence: CASSGQGGTEAFF. Variable domain in full (rest from reference TRBV19 and TRBJ1-1): DGGITQSPKYLFRKEGQNVTLSCEQNLNHDAMYWYRQDPGQGLRLIYYSQIVNDFQKGDIAEGYSVSREKKESFPLTVTSAQKNPTAFYLCASSGQGGTEAFFGQGTRLTVV.

The V and J genes are TRBV11-2 and TRBJ2-5; checking the TCRdb D call of TRBD2 is not possible without DNA. Germline-derived CDR1 and CDR2 are SGHAT and FQNNGV. The CDR3 covers 15 residues. CDR3 region: CASSYSTSGQETQYF.

The CDR3 reads CASSYIGTKIYGYTF. The V gene is TRBV6-5, the J gene TRBJ1-2. The germline CDR1 and CDR2 sequences are MNHEY and SVGAGI. The CDR3 has 15 amino acids.

V and J are TRBV29-1 and TRBJ1-2; absent DNA, TCRdb's TRBD1 call cannot be checked. Germline V gene sequence: CDR1 SQVTM, CDR2 ANQGSEA. The CDR3 is 14 residues long. CDR3 residues: CSVLDPARGDGYTF.

The chain couples TRBV7-8 to TRBJ1-5. Germline-derived CDR1 and CDR2 are SGHVS and FQNEAQ. The CDR3 extends over 13 amino acids. CDR3 in amino acids: CASSLRDGQPQHF. The variable domain in full, with the rest retrieved from reference TRBV7-8 and TRBJ1-5, is GAGVSQSPRYKVAKRGQDVALRCDPISGHVSLFWYQQALGQGPEFLTYFQNEAQLDKSGLPSDRFFAERPEGSVSTLKIQRTQQEDSAVYLCASSLRDGQPQHFGDGTRLSIL.

The rearrangement uses TRBV12-3 or TRBV12-4 and TRBJ2-5. The CDR3 length is 12 residues. CDR3 protein: CASSFLVETQYF.

The chain is built from TRBV5-1 and TRBJ2-2; TCRdb gives TRBD1 as the D gene, but with no DNA this cannot be confirmed. The CDR3 extends over 16 amino acids. Per germline, CDR1 SGHRS and CDR2 YFSETQ. CDR3 sequence reads: CASSLTPGVNTGELFF. Combining the CDR3 with reference TRBV5-1 and TRBJ2-2 gives the whole variable domain KAGVTQTPRYLIKTRGQQVTLSCSPISGHRSVSWYQQTPGQGLQFLFEYFSETQRNKGNFPGRFSGRQFSNSRSEMNVSTLELGDSALYLCASSLTPGVNTGELFFGEGSRLTVL.

The gene calls are TRBV20-1 and TRBJ2-3; with no DNA, the TCRdb D assignment of TRBD1 cannot be verified. This CDR3 spans 15 amino acids. CDR1 and CDR2 (germline): DFQATT, SNEGSKA (reference sequence). The chain's CDR3 is CSAIWAGTSTDTQYF.

This chain's CDR3 is CSANRGPAEQFF. The chain joins TRBV20-1 to TRBJ2-1; TCRdb gives TRBD1 as the D gene, but with no DNA this cannot be confirmed. The CDR3 totals 12 residues. The germline V gene encodes CDR1 DFQATT and CDR2 SNEGSKA (reference sequence).

The chain recombines TRBV7-8 with TRBJ2-1. Germline V CDR1 and CDR2: SGHVS, FQNEAQ. The CDR3 sequence is 14 residues long. The CDR3 sequence: CASNPRESYNEQFF.

The V gene is TRBV29-1, the J gene TRBJ2-7; TCRdb's D call, TRBD2, is unchecked because there is no DNA. Germline lookup yields CDR1 SQVTM and CDR2 ANQGSEA. This CDR3 region has 12 residues. This CDR3 reads CSVAGGSYEQYF.

The V call is TRBV28, the J call TRBJ2-1; TCRdb reports TRBD2, a call that lacks DNA to check it against. The CDR3 covers 12 residues. The germline V gene has CDR1 MDHEN and CDR2 SYDVKM. CDR3 protein: CASTLYGDEQFF.

The CDR3 protein is CAINPGLASNEQFF. V gene TRBV10-3 combines with J gene TRBJ2-1; absent DNA, TCRdb's TRBD2 call cannot be checked. There are 14 residues in the CDR3. Germline CDR1 is ENHRY and CDR2 is SYGVKD.

The CDR3 spells CASSFPGLADTDTQYF. This chain joins TRBV5-1 and TRBJ2-3; TCRdb reports TRBD2, a call that lacks DNA to check it against. This CDR3 spans 16 amino acids. CDR1 and CDR2 from the germline V gene are SGHRS and YFSETQ.